A selection of T cell receptor beta chains follows, all from one sample in a study of siplizumab effects on memory and regulatory T cells. Using immunoSEQ multiplex PCR, the repertoire was profiled, and TCRdb retains in-frame clones only, with some absent. The top ten hold 1% to 1.5% of the sample, which has 75,000 to 100,000 clones, just under 95% seen once. Material for sequencing was non-Treg CD4+ T cells sorted from blood. The receptors shown here come from a human donor in good health. Each CDR3 is given with its conserved first and last residue. A D gene is named only where the DNA matches it firmly. Not all rows give a size; the values are once, few, many and, for expanded clones, a class.

size: NA; J: TRBJ1-1; V: TRBV2; D: NA; CDR3: CASKWSGAEAFF; DNA: TGTGCCAGCAAGTGGTCAGGGGCTGAAGCTTTCTTT
size: NA; J: TRBJ1-2; V: TRBV19; D: NA; CDR3: CASSMKGGARNYGYTF; DNA: TGTGCCAGTAGTATGAAGGGAGGGGCGAGGAACTATGGCTACACCTTC
size: NA; J: TRBJ2-1; V: TRBV28; D: NA; CDR3: CASSLYGRSSYNEQFF; DNA: TGTGCCAGCAGTCTCTACGGACGGAGCTCCTACAATGAGCAGTTCTTC
size: NA; J: TRBJ1-2; V: TRBV7-6; D: TRBD1; CDR3: CASSPGTGVGYGYTF; DNA: TGTGCCAGCAGCCCAGGGACAGGGGTCGGCTATGGCTACACCTTC
size: NA; J: TRBJ2-5; V: TRBV9; D: TRBD2; CDR3: CASSVPARAGGQETQYF; DNA: TGTGCCAGCAGCGTCCCTGCGCGAGCGGGAGGGCAAGAGACCCAGTACTTC
size: once; J: TRBJ2-7; V: TRBV19; D: TRBD2; CDR3: CASRSREGLAEQYF; DNA: TGTGCCAGTAGGTCGCGGGAGGGCTTGGCCGAGCAGTACTTC
size: NA; J: TRBJ1-1; V: TRBV7-3; D: NA; CDR3: CASSQQGGLAEAFF; DNA: TGTGCCAGCAGCCAACAGGGTGGTTTGGCTGAAGCTTTCTTT
size: NA; J: TRBJ1-2; V: TRBV19; D: NA; CDR3: CASSIDTPGVDYGYTF; DNA: TGTGCCAGTAGTATAGATACCCCAGGAGTGGATTATGGCTACACCTTC
size: NA; J: TRBJ1-1; V: TRBV30; D: NA; CDR3: CAWGIGNTEAFF; DNA: TGTGCCTGGGGAATAGGGAACACTGAAGCTTTCTTT
size: NA; J: TRBJ1-1; V: TRBV6-1; D: NA; CDR3: CASHQGMNTEAFF; DNA: TGTGCCAGTCACCAGGGCATGAACACTGAAGCTTTCTTT
size: NA; J: TRBJ2-1; V: TRBV4-1; D: TRBD2; CDR3: CASSQEGLAGGYVWSYNEQFF; DNA: TGCGCCAGCAGCCAAGAAGGGTTAGCGGGAGGGTATGTATGGTCCTACAATGAGCAGTTCTTC
size: NA; J: TRBJ2-7; V: TRBV30; D: TRBD2; CDR3: CAWTGGGATYEQYF; DNA: TGTGCCTGGACGGGCGGGGGGGCGACCTACGAGCAGTACTTC
size: NA; J: TRBJ2-1; V: TRBV5-1; D: TRBD2; CDR3: CASSFRPIGPGGSYNEQFF; DNA: TGCGCCAGCAGCTTCAGGCCCATCGGGCCCGGGGGGTCCTACAATGAGCAGTTCTTC
size: NA; J: TRBJ1-3; V: TRBV28; D: NA; CDR3: CASSLFVVLGEENTIYF; DNA: TGTGCCAGCAGTTTATTTGTAGTCTTAGGGGAGGAAAACACCATATATTTT
size: NA; J: TRBJ2-1; V: TRBV5-1; D: TRBD2; CDR3: CASSLYLAGGPMNEQFF; DNA: TGCGCCAGCAGCTTGTACCTAGCGGGAGGGCCGATGAATGAGCAGTTCTTC
size: NA; J: TRBJ1-2; V: TRBV5-5; D: NA; CDR3: CASSPQDYGYTF; DNA: TGTGCCAGCAGCCCACAGGATTATGGCTACACCTTC
size: NA; J: TRBJ1-5; V: TRBV25-1; D: TRBD1; CDR3: CASSGTGTGQPQHF; DNA: TGTGCCAGCAGTGGAACCGGGACAGGGCAGCCCCAGCATTTT
size: few; J: TRBJ1-1; V: TRBV29-1; D: NA; CDR3: CSVPLTSSNTEAFF; DNA: TGCAGCGTACCCCTTACGAGTTCGAACACTGAAGCTTTCTTT
size: NA; J: TRBJ2-1; V: TRBV7-9; D: TRBD1; CDR3: CASSRLDRDNEQFF; DNA: TGTGCCAGCAGTCGCCTTGACAGGGACAATGAGCAGTTCTTC
size: NA; J: TRBJ2-7; V: TRBV9; D: NA; CDR3: CASSPRTDNSYEQYF; DNA: TGTGCCAGCAGCCCCCGGACTGACAACTCCTACGAGCAGTACTTC
size: once; J: TRBJ1-1; V: TRBV7-8; D: NA; CDR3: CASSRGRANTEAFF; DNA: TGTGCCAGCAGCAGGGGCAGGGCCAACACTGAAGCTTTCTTT
size: NA; J: TRBJ1-5; V: TRBV6-5; D: TRBD1; CDR3: CASSRQGAGPQHF; DNA: TGTGCCAGCAGCCGACAGGGGGCCGGGCCCCAGCATTTT
size: NA; J: TRBJ1-2; V: TRBV6-1; D: NA; CDR3: CASRFRGFYGYTF; DNA: TGTGCCAGCAGGTTCCGGGGCTTCTATGGCTACACCTTC
size: NA; J: TRBJ2-2; V: TRBV2; D: NA; CDR3: CASRTTRTAGELFF; DNA: TGTGCCAGCAGGACGACTCGGACAGCCGGGGAGCTGTTTTTT
size: once; J: TRBJ1-4; V: TRBV4-1; D: TRBD1; CDR3: CASSHTGTGPKEGEKLFF; DNA: TGCGCCAGCAGCCATACCGGGACAGGGCCTAAGGAGGGTGAAAAACTGTTTTTT
size: NA; J: TRBJ2-1; V: TRBV28; D: NA; CDR3: CASSFTNSYNEQFF; DNA: TGTGCCAGCAGTTTTACAAATTCCTACAATGAGCAGTTCTTC
size: NA; J: TRBJ2-7; V: TRBV28; D: NA; CDR3: CASSFSQGPYEQYF; DNA: TGTGCCAGCAGTTTTTCCCAGGGACCCTACGAGCAGTACTTC
size: NA; J: TRBJ2-1; V: TRBV4-1; D: NA; CDR3: CASSQVVGSYNEQFF; DNA: TGCGCCAGCAGCCAAGTTGTGGGCTCCTACAATGAGCAGTTCTTC
size: NA; J: TRBJ1-6; V: TRBV6-1; D: TRBD1; CDR3: CATRGISSPLHF; DNA: TGTGCCACCAGGGGGATAAGTTCACCCCTCCACTTT
size: NA; J: TRBJ2-3; V: TRBV5-4; D: NA; CDR3: CASSPGQRTDTQYF; DNA: TGTGCCAGCAGCCCGGGACAACGCACAGATACGCAGTATTTT
size: NA; J: TRBJ2-1; V: TRBV27; D: TRBD2; CDR3: CASSSSTSGRYNEQFF; DNA: TGTGCCAGCAGTTCCTCAACTAGCGGGAGATACAATGAGCAGTTCTTC
size: NA; J: TRBJ2-2; V: TRBV18; D: TRBD2; CDR3: CASSPRPLLGLAGTGELFF; DNA: TGTGCCAGCTCACCAAGACCTTTACTTGGACTAGCGGGAACCGGGGAGCTGTTTTTT
size: few; J: TRBJ1-2; V: TRBV30; D: NA; CDR3: CAWSYQGNSGYTF; DNA: TGTGCCTGGAGTTATCAGGGAAACTCTGGCTACACCTTC
size: NA; J: TRBJ2-1; V: TRBV6-1; D: NA; CDR3: CASTRVVGPQFF; DNA: TGTGCCAGCACCAGGGTCGTTGGACCCCAGTTCTTC
size: NA; J: TRBJ1-5; V: TRBV7-8; D: NA; CDR3: CASRDGRPQHF; DNA: TGTGCCAGCAGGGACGGGCGGCCCCAGCATTTT
size: once; J: TRBJ1-3; V: TRBV28; D: NA; CDR3: CATCVSPSGNTIYF; DNA: TGTGCCACCTGTGTATCCCCCTCTGGAAACACCATATATTTT
size: NA; J: TRBJ1-2; V: TRBV25-1; D: TRBD1; CDR3: CASRGTGKKTYGYTF; DNA: TGTGCCAGCAGAGGGACAGGAAAAAAAACCTATGGCTACACCTTC
size: NA; J: TRBJ2-1; V: TRBV5-1; D: TRBD1; CDR3: CASKGQVYSEQFF; DNA: TGCGCCAGCAAAGGACAGGTTTATTCCGAGCAGTTCTTC
size: NA; J: TRBJ2-3; V: TRBV7-2; D: NA; CDR3: CASSPPGLRGGTDTQYF; DNA: TGTGCCAGCAGCCCCCCAGGTTTACGGGGAGGCACAGATACGCAGTATTTT
size: NA; J: TRBJ2-3; V: TRBV7-2; D: TRBD2; CDR3: CASSPLGGVGTDTQYF; DNA: TGTGCCAGCAGCCCCCTTGGGGGGGTTGGTACAGATACGCAGTATTTT
size: NA; J: TRBJ1-1; V: TRBV19; D: TRBD1; CDR3: CASSPGQGANTEAFF; DNA: TGTGCCAGTAGTCCAGGACAGGGGGCGAACACTGAAGCTTTCTTT
size: NA; J: TRBJ2-7; V: TRBV18; D: TRBD1; CDR3: CASSRTTGGNEQYF; DNA: TGTGCCAGCTCACGAACAACAGGGGGGAACGAGCAGTACTTC
size: NA; J: TRBJ1-1; V: TRBV10-2; D: NA; CDR3: CASSGQDLHTEAFF; DNA: TGCGCCAGCAGTGGGCAGGACCTTCACACTGAAGCTTTCTTT
size: NA; J: TRBJ2-3; V: TRBV4-1; D: NA; CDR3: CASSQDGGARGTDTQYF; DNA: TGCGCCAGCAGCCAAGATGGAGGGGCCAGGGGCACAGATACGCAGTATTTT
size: NA; J: TRBJ1-5; V: TRBV2; D: TRBD1; CDR3: CASSNRQGGQPQHF; DNA: TGTGCTTCATCCAACCGACAGGGGGGTCAGCCCCAGCATTTT
size: NA; J: TRBJ2-5; V: TRBV7-2; D: TRBD2; CDR3: CASSLRYRLAGVGETQYF; DNA: TGTGCCAGCAGCTTAAGATATCGTCTAGCGGGAGTGGGAGAGACCCAGTACTTC
size: NA; J: TRBJ2-1; V: TRBV4-2; D: NA; CDR3: CASSQGYNEQFF; DNA: TGTGCCAGCAGCCAAGGATACAATGAGCAGTTCTTC
size: NA; J: TRBJ2-7; V: TRBV29-1; D: NA; CDR3: CSAAGAQYGEQYF; DNA: TGCAGCGCCGCAGGGGCACAATACGGCGAGCAGTACTTC
size: NA; J: TRBJ2-7; V: TRBV21-1; D: NA; CDR3: CASSQGSIGEQYF; DNA: TGTGCCAGCTCGCAGGGGAGCATCGGCGAGCAGTACTTC
size: NA; J: TRBJ2-1; V: TRBV11-2; D: TRBD1; CDR3: CASSYRGLWTYNEQFF; DNA: TGTGCCAGCAGCTACAGGGGGCTTTGGACCTACAATGAGCAGTTCTTC
size: NA; J: TRBJ1-2; V: TRBV7-9; D: NA; CDR3: CASSPISAEEYGYTF; DNA: TGTGCCAGCAGCCCAATCTCGGCCGAGGAGTATGGCTACACCTTC
size: NA; J: TRBJ2-7; V: TRBV7-9; D: TRBD2; CDR3: CASSLSGEGQYF; DNA: TGTGCCAGCAGCTTATCGGGGGAGGGTCAGTACTTC
size: NA; J: TRBJ1-3; V: TRBV5-6; D: NA; CDR3: CASSPPVVGPGNTIYF; DNA: TGTGCCAGCAGCCCCCCCGTCGTGGGACCTGGAAACACCATATATTTT
size: NA; J: TRBJ2-5; V: TRBV6-5; D: TRBD1; CDR3: CASSRDRGQETQYF; DNA: TGTGCCAGCAGCCGGGACAGGGGTCAAGAGACCCAGTACTTC
size: NA; J: TRBJ2-6; V: TRBV19; D: TRBD1; CDR3: CASRQTGWSGANVLTF; DNA: TGTGCCAGTAGGCAGACAGGGTGGTCTGGGGCCAACGTCCTGACTTTC
size: NA; J: TRBJ1-5; V: TRBV28; D: NA; CDR3: CASGEQPQHF; DNA: TGTGCCAGCGGCGAACAGCCCCAGCATTTT